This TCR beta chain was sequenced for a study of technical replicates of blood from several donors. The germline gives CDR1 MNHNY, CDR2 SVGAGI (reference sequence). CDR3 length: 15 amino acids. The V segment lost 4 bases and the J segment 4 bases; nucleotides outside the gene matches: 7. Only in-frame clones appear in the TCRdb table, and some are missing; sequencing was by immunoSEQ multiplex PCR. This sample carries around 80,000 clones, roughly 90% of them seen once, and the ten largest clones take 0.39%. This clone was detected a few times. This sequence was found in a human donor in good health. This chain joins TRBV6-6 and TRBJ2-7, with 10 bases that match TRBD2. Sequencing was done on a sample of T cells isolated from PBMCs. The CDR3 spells CASSSWTSGRYEQYF. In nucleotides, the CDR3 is TGTGCCAGCAGTTCCTGGACTAGCGGAAGATACGAGCAGTACTTC.